This paragraph covers one T cell receptor (beta chain) sequence. The target antigen is unknown. This entry belongs to a study of cytomegalovirus exposure and HLA in healthy donors. Whole-study findings and limits: Reported results showed that the classifier diagnosed cytomegalovirus status with high specificity and sensitivity. Later work found most CMV-associated TCR beta chains apparently HLA-restricted. The presence/absence work took it that sequencing depth was about the same across donors.

The V end was cut by 6 bases, the J end by 9 bases, with 12 bases between. Germline V gene data show CDR1 as SNHLY and CDR2 as FYNNEI. The CDR3 has 13 amino acids. It was with 60 Vbeta and 13 Jbeta primers that the PCR ran. Sequencing used immunoSEQ multiplex PCR; TCRdb keeps in-frame clones, though not all of them. This sample has approximately 180,000 clones, with about 80% found just once. Source material: PBMCs. This chain uses TRBV2 with TRBJ1-6; maybe TRBD1 (6 bases). This TCR was sampled from a woman aged 30 to 39 in good health and CMV-seronegative. The CDR3 nucleotides are TGTGCCAGCAGGTACAGGGTGAGTTCACCCCTCCACTTT. Protein sequence: CASRYRVSSPLHF.